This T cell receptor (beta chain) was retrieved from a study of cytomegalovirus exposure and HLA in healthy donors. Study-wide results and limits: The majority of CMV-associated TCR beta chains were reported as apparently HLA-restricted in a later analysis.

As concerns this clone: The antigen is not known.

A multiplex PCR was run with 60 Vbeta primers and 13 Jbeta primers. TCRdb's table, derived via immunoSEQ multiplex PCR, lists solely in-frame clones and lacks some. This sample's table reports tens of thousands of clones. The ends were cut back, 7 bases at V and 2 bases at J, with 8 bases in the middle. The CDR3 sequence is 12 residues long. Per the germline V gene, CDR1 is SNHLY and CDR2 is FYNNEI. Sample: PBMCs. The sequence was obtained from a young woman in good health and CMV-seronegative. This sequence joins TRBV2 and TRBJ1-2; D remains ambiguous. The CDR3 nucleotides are TGTGCCAGCATGAGCGGGAACTATGGCTACACCTTC. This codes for CASMSGNYGYTF.